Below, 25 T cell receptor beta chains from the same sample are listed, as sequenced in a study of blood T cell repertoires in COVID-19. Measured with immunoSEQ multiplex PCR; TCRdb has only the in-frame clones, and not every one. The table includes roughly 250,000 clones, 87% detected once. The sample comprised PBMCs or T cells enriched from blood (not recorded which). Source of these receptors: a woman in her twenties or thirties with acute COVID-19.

The DNA for the CDR3 is TGTGCCAGCAGCCCGCAACTCTATGGCTACACCTTC. As protein: CASSPQLYGYTF. V gene TRBV5-8 combines with J gene TRBJ1-2, with unresolved D. Germline V gene lookup returns CDR1 SGHTS and CDR2 YDEGEE. Trimming left V 4 bases short and J 4 bases short, with 8 bases between. CDR3 length equals 12 residues.

As DNA, the CDR3 is TGTGCCAGCTCACCACAGGGGGATAATTCACCCCTCCACTTT. Amino acid sequence: CASSPQGDNSPLHF. The chain couples TRBV18 to TRBJ1-6, with D possibly TRBD1 on 6 matching bases. The germline V gene has CDR1 KGHSH and CDR2 LQKENI. The V end was cut by 1 base, the J end by 5 bases, with 6 bases between. There are 14 residues in the CDR3.

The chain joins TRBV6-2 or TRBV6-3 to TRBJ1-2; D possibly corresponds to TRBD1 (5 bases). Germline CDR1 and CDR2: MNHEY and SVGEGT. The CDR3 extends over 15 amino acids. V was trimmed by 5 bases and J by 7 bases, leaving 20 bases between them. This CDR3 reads CASSLPLTVFRGYTF. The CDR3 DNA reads TGTGCCAGCAGTCTTCCCCTGACAGTGTTCCGTGGCTACACCTTC.

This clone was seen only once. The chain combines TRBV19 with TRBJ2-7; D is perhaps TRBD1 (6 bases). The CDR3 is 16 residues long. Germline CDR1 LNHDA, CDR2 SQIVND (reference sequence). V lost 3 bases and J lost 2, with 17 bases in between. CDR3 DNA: TGTGCCAGTAGTATGGGGTTGGGGGCTGATCCCTACGAGCAGTACTTC. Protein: CASSMGLGADPYEQYF.

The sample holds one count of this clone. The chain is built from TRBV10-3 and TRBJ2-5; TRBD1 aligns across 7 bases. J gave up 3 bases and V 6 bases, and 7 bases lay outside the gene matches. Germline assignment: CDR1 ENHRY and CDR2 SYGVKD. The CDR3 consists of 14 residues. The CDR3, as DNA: TGTGCCATCAGCCCCGGAACAGGGGAAGAGACCCAGTACTTC. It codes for CAISPGTGEETQYF.

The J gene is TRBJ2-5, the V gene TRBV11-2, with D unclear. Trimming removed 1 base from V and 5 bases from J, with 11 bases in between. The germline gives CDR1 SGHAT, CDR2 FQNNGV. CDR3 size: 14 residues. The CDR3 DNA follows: TGTGCCAGCAGCTTAGTACTTAAGTCGGAGACCCAGTACTTC. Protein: CASSLVLKSETQYF.

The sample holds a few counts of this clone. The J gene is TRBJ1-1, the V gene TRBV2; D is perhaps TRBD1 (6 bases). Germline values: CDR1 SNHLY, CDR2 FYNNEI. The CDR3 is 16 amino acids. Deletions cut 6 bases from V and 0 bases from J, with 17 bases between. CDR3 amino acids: CASSNMRQDLNTEAFF. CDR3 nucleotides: TGTGCCAGCAGCAACATGAGACAGGATCTGAACACTGAAGCTTTCTTT.

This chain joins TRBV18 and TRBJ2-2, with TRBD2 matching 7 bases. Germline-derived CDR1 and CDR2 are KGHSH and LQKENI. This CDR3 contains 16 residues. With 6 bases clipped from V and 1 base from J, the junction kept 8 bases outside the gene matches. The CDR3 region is CASSKRLAVNTGELFF. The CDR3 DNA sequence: TGTGCCAGCTCCAAAAGACTAGCTGTGAACACCGGGGAGCTGTTTTTT. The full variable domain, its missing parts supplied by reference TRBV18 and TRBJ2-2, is NAGVMQNPRHLVRRRGQEARLRCSPMKGHSHVYWYRQLPEEGLKFMVYLQKENIIDESGMPKERFSAEFPKEGPSILRIQQVVRGDSAAYFCASSKRLAVNTGELFFGEGSRLTVL.

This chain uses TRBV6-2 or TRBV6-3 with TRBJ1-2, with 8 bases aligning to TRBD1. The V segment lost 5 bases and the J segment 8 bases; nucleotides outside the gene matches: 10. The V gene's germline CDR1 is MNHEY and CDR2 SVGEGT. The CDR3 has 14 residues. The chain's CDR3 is CASSNQGALKGYTF. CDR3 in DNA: TGTGCCAGCAGTAACCAGGGGGCGCTTAAAGGCTACACCTTC.

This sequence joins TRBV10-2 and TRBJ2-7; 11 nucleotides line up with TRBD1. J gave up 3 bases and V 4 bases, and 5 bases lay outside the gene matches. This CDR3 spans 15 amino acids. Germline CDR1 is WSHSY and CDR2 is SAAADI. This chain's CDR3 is CASSVYGTGGYEQYF. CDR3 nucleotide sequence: TGCGCCAGCAGTGTTTACGGGACAGGGGGCTACGAGCAGTACTTC.

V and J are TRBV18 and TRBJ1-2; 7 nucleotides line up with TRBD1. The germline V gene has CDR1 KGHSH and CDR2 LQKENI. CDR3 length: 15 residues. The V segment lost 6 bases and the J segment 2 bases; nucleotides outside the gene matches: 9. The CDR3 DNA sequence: TGTGCCAGCTCCCGGAACAGGGGCGAGAACTATGGCTACACCTTC. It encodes CASSRNRGENYGYTF. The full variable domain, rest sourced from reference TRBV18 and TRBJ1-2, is NAGVMQNPRHLVRRRGQEARLRCSPMKGHSHVYWYRQLPEEGLKFMVYLQKENIIDESGMPKERFSAEFPKEGPSILRIQQVVRGDSAAYFCASSRNRGENYGYTFGSGTRLTVV.

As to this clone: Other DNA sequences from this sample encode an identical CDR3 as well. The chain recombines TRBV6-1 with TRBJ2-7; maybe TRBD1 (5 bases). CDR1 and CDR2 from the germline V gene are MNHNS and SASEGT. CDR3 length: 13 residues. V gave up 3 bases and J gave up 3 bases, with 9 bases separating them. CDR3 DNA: TGTGCCAGCAGTGAGGGGCAGGACTACGAGCAGTACTTC. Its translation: CASSEGQDYEQYF.

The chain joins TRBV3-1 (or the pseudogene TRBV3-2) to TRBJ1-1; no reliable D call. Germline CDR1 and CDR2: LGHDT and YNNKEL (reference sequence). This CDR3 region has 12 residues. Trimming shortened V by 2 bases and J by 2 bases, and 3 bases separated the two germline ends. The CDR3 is CASSQLNTEAFF. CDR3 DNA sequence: TGTGCCAGCAGCCAACTAAACACTGAAGCTTTCTTT.

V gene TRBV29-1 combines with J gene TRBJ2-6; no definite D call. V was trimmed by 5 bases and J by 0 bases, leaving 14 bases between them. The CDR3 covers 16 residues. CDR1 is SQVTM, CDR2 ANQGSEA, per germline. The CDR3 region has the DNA TGCAGCGTTTTTTCGGAGAAAATCTCTGGGGCCAACGTCCTGACTTTC. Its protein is CSVFSEKISGANVLTF.

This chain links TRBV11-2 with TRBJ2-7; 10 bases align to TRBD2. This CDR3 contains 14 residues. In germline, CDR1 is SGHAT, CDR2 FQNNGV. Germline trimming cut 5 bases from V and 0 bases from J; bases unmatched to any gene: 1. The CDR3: CASSPSGSSYEQYF. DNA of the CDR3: TGTGCCAGCAGCCCTAGCGGGAGCTCCTACGAGCAGTACTTC.

The CDR3 is CASSLSTTVEAFF. DNA for the CDR3: TGTGCCAGCAGTTTATCTACAACAGTTGAAGCTTTCTTT. V gene TRBV27 combines with J gene TRBJ1-1; no reliable D call. Germline CDR1 MNHEY, CDR2 SMNVEV (reference sequence). CDR3 length: 13 amino acids. The V end lost 0 bases, the J end lost 7 bases, and 9 bases lay between the germline ends.

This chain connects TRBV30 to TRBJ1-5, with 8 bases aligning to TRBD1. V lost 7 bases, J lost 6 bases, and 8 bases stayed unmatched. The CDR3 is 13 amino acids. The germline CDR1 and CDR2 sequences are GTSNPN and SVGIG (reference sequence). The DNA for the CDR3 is TGTGCCTTCGCAGGGGGCGCGGGTCAGCCCCAGCATTTT. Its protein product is CAFAGGAGQPQHF. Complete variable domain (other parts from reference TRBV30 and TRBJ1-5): SQTIHQWPATLVQPVGSPLSLECTVEGTSNPNLYWYRQAAGRGLQLLFYSVGIGQISSEVPQNLSASRPQDRQFILSSKKLLLSDSGFYLCAFAGGAGQPQHFGDGTRLSIL.

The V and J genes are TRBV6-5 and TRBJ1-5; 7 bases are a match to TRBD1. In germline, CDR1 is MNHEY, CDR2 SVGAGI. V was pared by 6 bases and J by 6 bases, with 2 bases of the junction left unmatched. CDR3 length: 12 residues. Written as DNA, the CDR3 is TGTGCCAGCAGACAGGGGAGTCAGCCCCAGCATTTT. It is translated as CASRQGSQPQHF.

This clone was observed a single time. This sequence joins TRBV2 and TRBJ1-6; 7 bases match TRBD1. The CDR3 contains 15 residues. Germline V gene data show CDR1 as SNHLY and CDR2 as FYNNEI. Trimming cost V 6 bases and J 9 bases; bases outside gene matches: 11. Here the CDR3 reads CASRARQGGRSPLHF. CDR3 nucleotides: TGTGCCAGCAGAGCACGACAGGGAGGTCGTTCACCCCTCCACTTT.

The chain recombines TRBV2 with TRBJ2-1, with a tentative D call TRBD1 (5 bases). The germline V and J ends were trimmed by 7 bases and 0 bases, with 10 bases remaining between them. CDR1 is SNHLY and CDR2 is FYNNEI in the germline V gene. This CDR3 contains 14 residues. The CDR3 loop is CASKDSSSYNEQFF. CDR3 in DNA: TGTGCCAGCAAAGACAGCAGCTCCTACAATGAGCAGTTCTTC. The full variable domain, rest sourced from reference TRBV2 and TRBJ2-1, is EPEVTQTPSHQVTQMGQEVILRCVPISNHLYFYWYRQILGQKVEFLVSFYNNEISEKSEIFDDQFSVERPDGSNFTLKIRSTKLEDSAMYFCASKDSSSYNEQFFGPGTRLTVL.

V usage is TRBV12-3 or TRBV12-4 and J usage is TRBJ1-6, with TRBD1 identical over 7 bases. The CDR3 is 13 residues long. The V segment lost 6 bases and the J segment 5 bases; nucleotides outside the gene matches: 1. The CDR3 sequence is CASSQGDNSPLHF. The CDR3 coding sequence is TGTGCCAGCAGCCAGGGGGATAATTCACCCCTCCACTTT.

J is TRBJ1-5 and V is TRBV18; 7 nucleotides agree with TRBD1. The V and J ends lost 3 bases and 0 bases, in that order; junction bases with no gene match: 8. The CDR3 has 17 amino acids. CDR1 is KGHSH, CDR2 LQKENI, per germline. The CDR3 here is CASSPGRGQTSNQPQHF. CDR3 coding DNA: TGTGCCAGCTCACCGGGCAGGGGACAGACTAGCAATCAGCCCCAGCATTTT. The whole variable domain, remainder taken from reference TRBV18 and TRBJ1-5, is NAGVMQNPRHLVRRRGQEARLRCSPMKGHSHVYWYRQLPEEGLKFMVYLQKENIIDESGMPKERFSAEFPKEGPSILRIQQVVRGDSAAYFCASSPGRGQTSNQPQHFGDGTRLSIL.

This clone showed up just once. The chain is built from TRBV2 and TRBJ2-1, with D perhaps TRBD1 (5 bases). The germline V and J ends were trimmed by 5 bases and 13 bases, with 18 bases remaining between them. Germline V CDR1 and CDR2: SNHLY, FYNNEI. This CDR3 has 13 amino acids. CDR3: CASSLRDSESQFF. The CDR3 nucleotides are TGTGCCAGCAGTCTCCGCGACAGCGAAAGTCAGTTCTTC.

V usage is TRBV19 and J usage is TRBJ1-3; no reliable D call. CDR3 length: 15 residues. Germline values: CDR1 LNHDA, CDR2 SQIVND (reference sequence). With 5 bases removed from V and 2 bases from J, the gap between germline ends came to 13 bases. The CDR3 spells CASSPRIVAGNTIYF. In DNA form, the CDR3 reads TGTGCCAGTAGTCCTAGGATTGTAGCTGGAAACACCATATATTTT.

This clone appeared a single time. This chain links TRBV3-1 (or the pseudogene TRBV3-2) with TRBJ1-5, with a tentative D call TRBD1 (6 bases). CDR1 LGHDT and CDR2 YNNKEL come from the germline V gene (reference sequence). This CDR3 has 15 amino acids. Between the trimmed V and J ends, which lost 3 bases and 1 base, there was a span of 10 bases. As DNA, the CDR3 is TGTGCCAGCAGCCAGACCGGGACAAGCAATCAGCCCCAGCATTTT. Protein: CASSQTGTSNQPQHF.